This T cell receptor (beta chain) was profiled in a study of T cell responses to AZD1222 COVID-19 vaccine. The wider study: Timing groups of about 4 and about 12 weeks for second doses were pooled.

Only in-frame clones appear in the TCRdb table, and some are missing; sequencing was by immunoSEQ multiplex PCR. The sample includes 85,000 to 100,000 clones, more than 75% seen only once; the top ten take roughly 10%. About this clone itself: Its antigen is unknown.

This CDR3 comprises 11 residues. The ends were cut back, 3 bases at V and 5 bases at J, with 8 bases in the middle. Germline lookup yields CDR1 DFQATT and CDR2 SNEGSKA (reference sequence). Whole-study results and caveats: Only 6 or 7 individuals given AZD1222 were seropositive at baseline. Most donors were white British, females outnumbered males, and clonal diversity was possibly underestimated. Vaccine-related CD4 TCRs covered spike, predominating at 160-218 and 743-854.

The chain uses TRBV20-1 and TRBJ2-7; unclear D gene. Sequences were derived from peripheral blood, sampled on day 0 of AZD1222 vaccination. This sequence originates from an adult in good health. In DNA, the CDR3 is TGCAGTGCTAGTCTCGCAGACGAGCAGTACTTC. Translated: CSASLADEQYF.